What follows are 8 T cell receptor beta chains derived from one specimen sequenced in a study of blood T cell repertoires in COVID-19. Measured with immunoSEQ multiplex PCR; TCRdb has only the in-frame clones, and not every one. The sample yields some 120,000 clones, about 79% seen once. Sequenced: peripheral blood. Source of these receptors: a woman between 45 and 60 years old with acute or convalescent COVID-19.

The chain recombines TRBV6-5 with TRBJ1-3; D not resolved. The germline CDR1 and CDR2 sequences are MNHEY and SVGAGI. V was trimmed by 6 bases and J by 0 bases, leaving 9 bases between them. The CDR3 is 14 residues long. The chain's CDR3 is CASRNSYSGNTIYF. The CDR3, as DNA: TGTGCCAGCAGGAACAGCTACTCTGGAAACACCATATATTTT.

In its sample, this clone was seen once. The chain carries TRBV12-3 or TRBV12-4 and TRBJ1-5, with D tentatively TRBD1 (5 bases). This CDR3 spans 12 amino acids. The V and J ends lost 2 bases and 8 bases respectively, with 7 bases between them. The CDR3 reads CASSLLGEPQHF. The CDR3 bases are TGTGCCAGCAGTTTACTAGGGGAGCCCCAGCATTTT.

The chain is built from TRBV3-1 (or the pseudogene TRBV3-2) and TRBJ1-2; the match to TRBD1 covers 7 bases. The CDR3 covers 13 residues. V shed 5 bases and J 4 bases; nucleotides not matched to a gene: 4. CDR1 and CDR2 (germline): LGHDT, YNNKEL (reference sequence). This CDR3 is CASSSRTGYGYTF. The CDR3 coding sequence is TGTGCCAGCAGCTCCCGGACAGGCTATGGCTACACCTTC.

The chain couples TRBV28 to TRBJ1-5; D might be TRBD1 (6 bases). The germline V gene encodes CDR1 MDHEN and CDR2 SYDVKM. Trimming took 2 bases from V and 1 from J, leaving 18 bases between them. This CDR3 region has 18 residues. CDR3 amino acids: CASSLPRQEERSNQPQHF. The CDR3 DNA reads TGTGCCAGCAGTTTACCGCGACAGGAGGAGAGAAGCAATCAGCCCCAGCATTTT.

The V call is TRBV21-1, the J call TRBJ1-1; TRBD1 was called by the table and not checked on the DNA. TRBV21-1 is annotated as a pseudogene. The CDR3 covers 21 residues. DNA of the CDR3: TGTGCCAGCAGCAAAAGAAACAAACCCGGGACAATATTTATTAGGAACACTGAAGCTTTCTTT. Translating gives CASSKRNKPGTIFIRNTEAFF.

The table lists this clone with a count of one. This chain connects TRBV19 to TRBJ1-2; D call uncertain. With 4 bases removed from V and 4 bases from J, the gap between germline ends came to 13 bases. Germline V gene data show CDR1 as LNHDA and CDR2 as SQIVND (reference sequence). The CDR3 contains 14 residues. The CDR3 loop reads CASSTLRETYGYTF. The CDR3 DNA follows: TGTGCCAGTAGTACCCTGAGGGAGACCTATGGCTACACCTTC.

Comments on this clone: This sample also contains other DNA sequences that code for the same CDR3. CDR3 region: CASSQAGNYGYTF. The CDR3 nucleotides are TGTGCCAGCAGCCAAGCGGGGAACTATGGCTACACCTTC. The V gene is TRBV3-1 (or the pseudogene TRBV3-2), the J gene TRBJ1-2; D not certain. V was pared by 1 base and J by 2 bases, with 5 bases between. The CDR3 has 13 amino acids. Germline V gene data show CDR1 as LGHDT and CDR2 as YNNKEL (reference sequence).

The rearrangement uses TRBV7-3 and TRBJ2-7, with D maybe TRBD2 (6 bases). Germline V gene data show CDR1 as SGHTA and CDR2 as FQGTGA. This CDR3 region has 15 residues. Trimming cost V 0 bases and J 3 bases, with 12 bases left between them. CDR3: CASSLTGTGIYEQYF. CDR3 in DNA: TGTGCCAGCAGCTTAACTGGGACTGGAATCTACGAGCAGTACTTC.